The rows below give T cell receptor beta chains drawn from one sample of a study of Tregs in tolerant kidney transplant recipients. The method was immunoSEQ multiplex PCR; TCRdb's version includes in-frame clones alone and lacks a portion of them. The table has approximately 50,000 clones, roughly nine tenths seen once; the top ten hold 12% to 15%. Material: CD8+ T cells from blood (PBMCs), obtained 24 months after the transplant. The receptors come from a human patient who received a combined kidney and bone marrow transplant. Some T cells may arise from the graft donor. CDR3s include the opening cysteine and the closing phenylalanine or tryptophan. Fields, in order: clone size, V gene, J gene, D gene, CDR3 DNA, CDR3 protein. D genes are given only for firm matches. Part of the rows lack a size; the others show once, few, many or a class for expanded clones.

NA	TRBV13	TRBJ1-1	NA	TGTGCCAGCAGCTTAGGAAGGAGAAACACTGAAGCTTTCTTT	CASSLGRRNTEAFF
NA	TRBV6-5	TRBJ1-1	TRBD1	TGTGCCAGCAGCGAGGACAGGGGGATCACTGAAGCTTTCTTT	CASSEDRGITEAFF
NA	TRBV9	TRBJ1-2	TRBD1	TGTGCCAGCAGCGGCGCCGGGACAGGAAATGGCTACACCTTC	CASSGAGTGNGYTF
NA	TRBV9	TRBJ2-3	TRBD1	TGTGCCAGCAGCTCCCAGGGGGCCCCAATAGTGGATACGCAGTATTTT	CASSSQGAPIVDTQYF
NA	TRBV6-1	TRBJ2-1	NA	TGTGCCAGCAGTGAAAGCAGCGACAATGAGCAGTTCTTC	CASSESSDNEQFF
NA	TRBV4-3	TRBJ1-1	TRBD1	TGCGCCAGCAGCCACTCGACAGGGCTCGCTGAAGCTTTCTTT	CASSHSTGLAEAFF
NA	TRBV27	TRBJ2-7	TRBD2	TGTGCCAGCAGTTTGTCTAGCGGAGAGAGCTACGAGCAGTACTTC	CASSLSSGESYEQYF
NA	TRBV27	TRBJ2-5	TRBD2	TGTGCCAGCAGTTTTTCCGGCGGGGGGTACCAAGAGACCCAGTACTTC	CASSFSGGGYQETQYF
NA	TRBV6-4	TRBJ2-3	TRBD2	TGTGCCAGCAGTGAGCTCGCTAGCGGGGGTTCAGATACGCAGTATTTT	CASSELASGGSDTQYF
NA	TRBV2	TRBJ2-7	NA	TGTGCCAGCAGTGAAGCTAGGACAGGGAGGGCCGAGCAGTACTTC	CASSEARTGRAEQYF
NA	TRBV4-3	TRBJ2-1	TRBD2	TGCGCCAGCAGCCCGTCGACACTAGCGGGGGTCAACAATGAGCAGTTCTTC	CASSPSTLAGVNNEQFF
NA	TRBV27	TRBJ2-7	TRBD1	TGTGCCAGCAGTTTTACAGGGGACTCCTACGAGCAGTACTTC	CASSFTGDSYEQYF
NA	TRBV11-3	TRBJ2-1	TRBD1	TGTGCCAGCAGCTTCCGGGACAGTGGGTACAATGAGCAGTTCTTC	CASSFRDSGYNEQFF
NA	TRBV27	TRBJ1-2	TRBD1	TGTGCCAGCAGCTACAACCTGGGACAGAACTATGGCTACACCTTC	CASSYNLGQNYGYTF
few	TRBV11-3	TRBJ1-3	NA	TGTGCCAGCACCTCCCTGGGCCTTCACTCTGGAAACACCATATATTTT	CASTSLGLHSGNTIYF
few	TRBV2	TRBJ2-7	NA	TGTGCCAGTACGGGTCCGCATAGCTCCTACGAGCAGTACTTC	CASTGPHSSYEQYF
NA	TRBV15	TRBJ1-5	NA	TGTGCCACCAGCAGAGGGGGGGGGAATCAGCCCCAGCATTTT	CATSRGGGNQPQHF
NA	TRBV13	TRBJ2-6	NA	TGTGCCAGCAGCTCCGGGATAGGGCCCTCTGGGGCCAACGTCCTGACTTTC	CASSSGIGPSGANVLTF
NA	TRBV6-5	TRBJ2-7	NA	TGTGCCAGCAGTTACCGACTCACTCCCTACGAGCAGTACTTC	CASSYRLTPYEQYF
NA	TRBV12-5	TRBJ2-1	TRBD2	TGTGCTAGTGGTCCGGGACTAGCGGGAGGTAGCTCCTACAATGAGCAGTTCTTC	CASGPGLAGGSSYNEQFF
NA	TRBV4-1	TRBJ2-7	TRBD1	TGCGCCAGCAGCCAAGCGGGACAGGGGGACGAGCAGTACTTC	CASSQAGQGDEQYF
NA	TRBV11-3	TRBJ2-3	TRBD1	TGTGCCAGCAGTCTTCGACAGGGATCAACAGATACGCAGTATTTT	CASSLRQGSTDTQYF
NA	TRBV4-2	TRBJ2-2	TRBD2	TGTGCCAGCAGCCAAGCCCCACAGCGGGGGGGGCCCGGGGAGCTGTTTTTT	CASSQAPQRGGPGELFF
NA	TRBV9	TRBJ2-1	TRBD2	TGTGCCAGCAGCGTAGAGGCTCAGAGCGGGAGTAAGTTCGATGAGCAGTTCTTC	CASSVEAQSGSKFDEQFF
once	TRBV9	TRBJ2-5	NA	TGTGCCAGCAGCTTCGGGGGACCCCAAGAGACCCAGTACTTC	CASSFGGPQETQYF
few	TRBV10-3	TRBJ1-2	TRBD1	TGTGCCATCAGTGGACAGGGGAGCGGCTACACCTTC	CAISGQGSGYTF
NA	TRBV19	TRBJ2-1	TRBD2	TGTGCCAGTACCCGAGCGGGGAGCTCCTACAATGAGCAGTTCTTC	CASTRAGSSYNEQFF
NA	TRBV19	TRBJ1-1	NA	TGTGCCAGTAGTATACCCCTTTGGGAGGGGGTATCGCCTGAAGCTTTCTTT	CASSIPLWEGVSPEAFF
NA	TRBV4-1	TRBJ2-2	TRBD1	TGCGCCAGCAGCACCCGACAGGGGATGAACACCGGGGAGCTGTTTTTT	CASSTRQGMNTGELFF
NA	TRBV19	TRBJ2-7	NA	TGTGCCAGTAGTTTTCAGGGGTCCCCCTACGAGCAGTACTTC	CASSFQGSPYEQYF
once	TRBV27	TRBJ2-3	TRBD2	TGTGCCAGCAGAACCAGGACTAGCGGGGGAGTAACGGATACGCAGTATTTT	CASRTRTSGGVTDTQYF
NA	TRBV19	TRBJ2-7	TRBD2	TGTGCCAGTAGCCCGGGACTAGCGGGAGTTGAGCAGTACTTC	CASSPGLAGVEQYF
few	TRBV27	TRBJ2-5	NA	TGTGCCAGCAGTGTCGTACTACAGGGTCAAGAGACCCAGTACTTC	CASSVVLQGQETQYF
NA	TRBV4-2	TRBJ2-1	TRBD2	TGTGCCAGCAGCCAAGAGACAGGGACTAGCGGGGGGAGGGAGTTCTTC	CASSQETGTSGGREFF
few	TRBV4-1	TRBJ2-7	TRBD1	TGCGCCAGCAGCTACGGACAGGGCTACGAGCAGTACTTC	CASSYGQGYEQYF
NA	TRBV11-2	TRBJ1-1	TRBD1	TGTGCCAGCATCTACAGGGGAATGAACACTGAAGCTTTCTTT	CASIYRGMNTEAFF
NA	TRBV30	TRBJ2-1	NA	TGTGCCTGGAGTGCAACGGGAAGCTACAATGAGCAGTTCTTC	CAWSATGSYNEQFF
NA	TRBV9	TRBJ2-1	TRBD2	TGTGCCAGCAGCCGGGAGGGCCGAGGGGACAATGAGCAGTTCTTC	CASSREGRGDNEQFF
NA	TRBV29-1	TRBJ1-2	NA	TGCAGCGCGAATCCCACAGCTAACTATGGCTACACCTTC	CSANPTANYGYTF
NA	TRBV21-1	TRBJ2-7	NA	TGTGCCAGCAGCAGGGACAGGGGGGGTGAGCAGTACTTC	CASSRDRGGEQYF
NA	TRBV5-1	TRBJ2-7	TRBD1	TGCGCCAGCAGCTTTACAGGGGCCGACGAGCAGTACTTC	CASSFTGADEQYF
NA	TRBV29-1	TRBJ2-7	TRBD2	TGCAGCGTTTCGGGAGGGACATCCTACGAGCAGTACTTC	CSVSGGTSYEQYF
NA	TRBV4-2	TRBJ1-4	NA	TGTGCCAGCAGCCAAGAAACTCGAGGGAAAATGATCGGAAAACTGTTTTTT	CASSQETRGKMIGKLFF
medium-sized	TRBV2	TRBJ1-4	NA	TGTGCCAGCTACGAAATTAGTCAGGGAACTAATGAAAAACTGTTTTTT	CASYEISQGTNEKLFF
NA	TRBV9	TRBJ2-7	NA	TGTGCCAGCAGCGTAGAGGGGGTTGGGGTCGAGCAGTACTTC	CASSVEGVGVEQYF
NA	TRBV30	TRBJ2-7	NA	TGTGCCTGGAGTGTAATGGGTGGAGCCCTGGACGAGCAGTACTTC	CAWSVMGGALDEQYF
NA	TRBV6-4	TRBJ2-1	NA	TGTGCCAGCAGCCCTATCACCGGGACAAGTGACAATGAGCAGTTCTTC	CASSPITGTSDNEQFF
NA	TRBV10-1	TRBJ2-7	NA	TGCGCCAGCAGTGAAACTGTTGGCTACGAGCAGTACTTC	CASSETVGYEQYF
NA	TRBV27	TRBJ1-1	NA	TGTGCCACCAGAGCCTGGACAGCGAACACTGAAGCTTTCTTT	CATRAWTANTEAFF
NA	TRBV29-1	TRBJ2-1	NA	TGCAGCGTACCCTACTACAATGAGCAGTTCTTC	CSVPYYNEQFF
NA	TRBV4-3	TRBJ1-1	TRBD1	TGCGCCAGCAGCCCGGACAGGGCCATGAACACTGAAGCTTTCTTT	CASSPDRAMNTEAFF
NA	TRBV7-2	TRBJ2-1	TRBD2	TGTGCCAGCAGCTTAGCCAGCGGGAGAACTTACAATGAGCAGTTCTTC	CASSLASGRTYNEQFF
NA	TRBV7-7	TRBJ2-5	TRBD1	TGTGCCAGCAGCTTATACTGGACGGCAGGGGGCCAAGAGACCCAGTACTTC	CASSLYWTAGGQETQYF
NA	TRBV27	TRBJ2-3	TRBD2	TGTGCCAGCAGTTTTGAGCGGGGGGTGACAGATACGCAGTATTTT	CASSFERGVTDTQYF
NA	TRBV10-3	TRBJ2-7	NA	TGTGCCATCAACGCCAGGATGACCTACGAGCAGTACTTC	CAINARMTYEQYF
NA	TRBV19	TRBJ2-1	NA	TGTGCCAGTAGTATTCGAGACGACAGTTACAATGAGCAGTTCTTC	CASSIRDDSYNEQFF
NA	TRBV6-1	TRBJ2-7	TRBD1	TGTGCCAGCAGTGCGACAGGGCTGCGAGGCCACGAGCAGTACTTC	CASSATGLRGHEQYF